This TCR beta chain was sequenced for a study of OX40 agonist ivuxolimab in advanced cancers. About the study: Ivuxolimab, an antibody acting as an agonist of OX40 (CD134), was used to treat patients. From roughly 23 to 90 years was the age range, with a mean of roughly 64 years, and around 80% were male. The study's findings and limits: The study did not work out the antigen specificity of the expanded peripheral T cells.

CDR3 length: 12 residues. Germline-derived CDR1 and CDR2 are SGHAT and FQDESV (reference sequence). V shed 9 bases, J shed 3 bases, and the junction held 5 bases outside the gene matches. With regard to this clone: The antigen remains undetermined.

Sequencing used immunoSEQ multiplex PCR; TCRdb keeps in-frame clones, though not all of them. The sample has about 91,000 clones; 80% to 90% are singletons. The material sequenced was CD4+ or CD8+ T cells sorted from blood, taken in a trial of the OX40 agonist ivuxolimab. The TCR originated in an adult with an advanced solid tumor such as melanoma, head and neck, liver or kidney cancer. The chain joins TRBV11-1 to TRBJ2-7, with 7 bases lining up with TRBD1. CDR3 DNA sequence: TGTGCCAGTACCGGGACAGACTACGAGCAGTACTTC. Its protein product is CASTGTDYEQYF.